These 5 T cell receptor beta chains were sequenced from one sample in a study of cytomegalovirus exposure and HLA in healthy donors. The PCR employed 60 Vbeta primers together with 13 Jbeta primers. TCRdb keeps only in-frame clones here, not all; method: immunoSEQ multiplex PCR. The sample lists around 97,000 clones, 79% occurring once. The sequenced sample consisted of PBMCs. These receptors came from a man between 45 and 60 years old in good health and CMV-seropositive.

The V and J genes are TRBV7-8 and TRBJ2-2; TRBD2 aligns across 8 bases. The J segment lost 1 base and the V segment lost 8 bases, leaving 9 bases of the junction unmatched. The germline gives CDR1 SGHVS, CDR2 FQNEAQ. The CDR3 is 16 amino acids. DNA of the CDR3: TGTGCCAGCGCCCCTGACGGGAGGGTGAACACCGGGGAGCTGTTTTTT. This translates into CASAPDGRVNTGELFF.

This chain joins TRBV10-3 and TRBJ2-7; TRBD2 is a possible D gene (6 bases). The germline V and J ends were trimmed by 2 bases and 0 bases, with 11 bases remaining between them. CDR1 is ENHRY and CDR2 is SYGVKD in the germline V gene. The CDR3 length is 15 residues. The CDR3 sequence is CAISEGGASSYEQYF. In DNA, the CDR3 is TGTGCCATCAGTGAGGGCGGGGCCAGCTCCTACGAGCAGTACTTC.

This sequence joins TRBV15 and TRBJ2-3, with no clear D. CDR1 is LNHNV and CDR2 is YYDKDF in the germline V gene (reference sequence). Deletions cut 1 base from V and 4 bases from J, with 6 bases between. This CDR3 has 13 amino acids. The CDR3: CATSRVGADTQYF. The CDR3 nucleotides read TGTGCCACCAGCAGAGTTGGAGCAGATACGCAGTATTTT.

The chain employs TRBV27 and TRBJ2-7; D not resolved. Germline CDR1 is MNHEY and CDR2 is SMNVEV (reference sequence). V lost 4 bases, J lost 0 bases, and 13 bases lay in between. This CDR3 spans 15 amino acids. The CDR3: CASSSGQVASYEQYF. CDR3 in DNA: TGTGCCAGCAGTTCCGGTCAGGTTGCCTCCTACGAGCAGTACTTC.

The chain has TRBV4-2 and TRBJ2-3; 8 nucleotides align to TRBD2. The length of the CDR3 is 18 residues. V lost 0 bases, J lost 0 bases, and 8 bases stayed unmatched. CDR1 and CDR2 (germline): LGHNA, YNFKEQ. CDR3 nucleotides: TGTGCCAGCAGCCAAGAAGGAGGGACTAGGCCTAGCACAGATACGCAGTATTTT. Translated: CASSQEGGTRPSTDTQYF.